These T cell receptor beta chains were read from a single sample in a study of shared clonotypes between healthy human individuals. Assay used: immunoSEQ multiplex PCR; TCRdb lists only in-frame clones, some missing. The sample contains some 2,000,000 clones, approximately 94% of which appear only once. The sample comprised naive CD4+ T cells sorted from blood. These receptors all come from a man aged 18-30 years in good health. Both conserved end residues are trimmed from each CDR3.

len,j_gene,v_gene,CDR3aa
12,TRBJ1-3,TRBV5-1,ASSAGQSGNTIY
11,TRBJ1-5,TRBV30,AWTGSSNQPQH
11,TRBJ1-2,TRBV10-1,ASSEGQNYGYT
10,TRBJ1-1,TRBV30,AWMGLRTEAF
13,TRBJ2-7,TRBV5-4,ASSLAGLAAYEQY
12,TRBJ2-7,TRBV30,AWSGDKSSYEQY
13,TRBJ1-6,TRBV5-4,ASSLGQGGSSPLH
11,TRBJ2-7,TRBV7-9,ASSHPTGGEQY
15,TRBJ2-5,TRBV28,ASSLSKTSGGRETQY
8,TRBJ2-7,TRBV2,ASSLTGPY
12,TRBJ1-2,TRBV4-1,ASSQPGTAYGYT
13,TRBJ2-7,TRBV30,AWSPRGARSYEQY
13,TRBJ2-7,TRBV4-1,ASSPTSDSSYEQY
12,TRBJ1-1,TRBV18,ASQKTEMNTEAF
9,TRBJ1-2,TRBV28,ASRLNYGYT
13,TRBJ2-1,TRBV30,AWSGEGRGQGEQF
13,TRBJ2-1,TRBV2,ASNKDRGGYNEQF
12,TRBJ1-1,TRBV7-9,ASSVTGGNTEAF
12,TRBJ2-3,TRBV6-5,ASSYSSGRDTQY
11,TRBJ1-1,TRBV29-1,SVEGQVNTEAF
11,TRBJ2-4,TRBV11-2,ASSLGQGNIQY
13,TRBJ1-2,TRBV7-2,ASSLTQGASYGYT
13,TRBJ2-7,TRBV2,ASLETGTSSLEQY
11,TRBJ1-2,TRBV6-1,ASSEQGIYGYT